This T cell receptor beta chain was retrieved from a study of cytomegalovirus exposure and HLA in healthy donors. The CDR3 loop spans 14 amino acids. Trimming removed 6 bases from V and 7 bases from J, with 18 bases in between. Germline loops: CDR1 MNHEY, CDR2 SMNVEV (reference sequence). This PCR relied on a set of 60 Vbeta primers and 13 Jbeta primers. TCRdb keeps only in-frame clones here, not all; method: immunoSEQ multiplex PCR. The table shows roughly 80,000 clones, with around 60% occurring only once. The rearrangement joins TRBV27 to TRBJ1-2; D may be TRBD1 (5 bases). The TCR comes from a male donor in good health and CMV-seropositive. The source material was PBMCs. CDR3 coding DNA: TGTGCCAGCAGACCGACAGCTCTGTTCGTTGGCTACACCTTC. Its protein product is CASRPTALFVGYTF.